This is a list of T cell receptor beta chains from one sample in a study of prognosis after radiotherapy for stage I lung cancer. TCRdb itself ran the multiplex PCR reads through MiXCR, one entry per CDR3 protein. The sample includes 15,000 to 20,000 distinct CDR3 sequences, roughly 26% of them seen just once. The material sequenced was PBMCs, taken before or after stereotactic body radiation therapy (not recorded which). These receptors were taken from a donor aged 50 or older with non-small cell lung cancer. Each CDR3 is given with its conserved first and last residue. Part of the rows lack a size; the others show once, few, many or a class for expanded clones.

>TRBV13|TRBJ2-1|many
CASSRGLAGDNEQFF
>TRBV2|TRBJ2-6|many
CASTDGGFGANVLTF
>TRBV4-2|TRBJ2-1|many
CASSQDLFAGKGNEQFF
>TRBV28|TRBJ2-5|many
CASGTNQETQYF
>TRBV5-4|TRBJ2-1|NA
CASSLGLAGDYNEQFF
>TRBV5-6|TRBJ2-1|many
CASSQLAGGLNEQFF
>TRBV19|TRBJ2-4|many
CASMSGDGAKNIQYF
>TRBV6-1|TRBJ1-1|many
CASRGGTGYAEAFF
>TRBV5-1|TRBJ2-7|NA
CASSPRSSGTLEQCF
>TRBV20-1|TRBJ2-1|many
CSARRQRSYNEQFF
>TRBV15|TRBJ2-7|many
CATSRERTSGSYEQYF
>TRBV18|TRBJ2-3|many
CASSPKRSTSTDTQYF
>TRBV4-3|TRBJ2-7|NA
CASSQERSGRATSEAYEQYF
>TRBV7-6|TRBJ2-5|once
CASSDRRSAGVYSGETQYF
>TRBV5-5|TRBJ2-7|many
CASSEQGTVSYEQYF
>TRBV28|TRBJ2-3|many
CASSLSSTDTQYF
>TRBV7-9|TRBJ2-2|many
CASRAPATGELFF
>TRBV30|TRBJ2-1|many
CAWNGNRGADEQFF
>TRBV20-1|TRBJ1-2|many
CSASVQHGYTF